Below, 5 T cell receptor beta chains from the same sample are listed, as sequenced in a study of technical replicates of blood from a few donors. TCRdb's table, derived via immunoSEQ multiplex PCR, lists solely in-frame clones and lacks some. This sample carries 80,000 or so clones, 75% to 90% of them seen once, and the ten largest clones take 3.5% to 4%. Sequencing was performed on PBMCs. These TCRs come from a human donor in good health. Some clones in this sample may be carry-over from other donors' samples.

The chain combines TRBV7-2 with TRBJ1-6; 7 bases match TRBD1. Germline loops: CDR1 SGHTA, CDR2 FQGNSA. This CDR3 region has 19 residues. With V trimmed by 5 bases and J by 1 base, 14 bases remained unmatched. CDR3 loop: CASSPTRRQGESYNSPLHF. The CDR3 region has the DNA TGTGCCAGCAGCCCAACCCGTCGGCAGGGGGAATCCTATAATTCACCCCTCCACTTT.

A few counts support this clone. The CDR3 spells CASSEISGISPLTDTQYF. CDR3 DNA: TGTGCCAGCAGCGAAATCAGCGGTATAAGTCCACTCACAGATACGCAGTATTTT. The chain couples TRBV7-2 to TRBJ2-3, with D maybe TRBD2 (5 bases). This CDR3 has 18 amino acids. The V gene's germline CDR1 is SGHTA and CDR2 FQGNSA. Trimming cost V 5 bases and J 2 bases, with 23 bases left between them.

The chain is built from TRBV5-5 and TRBJ1-2; D is unresolved. The CDR3 spans 13 residues. Looked up from germline, CDR1 is SGHKS and CDR2 is YYEKEE (reference sequence). Trimming stripped 2 bases from V and 2 bases from J, with 7 bases between. The CDR3 protein is CASSFDGNYGYTF. CDR3 coding DNA: TGTGCCAGCAGCTTCGACGGGAACTATGGCTACACCTTC.

The chain carries TRBV30 and TRBJ2-2, with 10 bases aligning to TRBD2. V dropped 1 base and J dropped 5; count of bases not matched to a gene: 7. This CDR3 has 16 residues. Germline assignment: CDR1 GTSNPN and CDR2 SVGIG (reference sequence). Here the CDR3 DNA reads TGTGCCTGGAGTGGCCTAGCGGGAGTGGGTACCGGGGAGCTGTTTTTT. It is translated as CAWSGLAGVGTGELFF.

The rearrangement uses TRBV27 and TRBJ2-5; 10 bases fit TRBD1. The CDR3 runs to 14 residues. The J segment lost 5 bases and the V segment lost 7 bases, leaving 7 bases of the junction unmatched. Germline assignment: CDR1 MNHEY and CDR2 SMNVEV (reference sequence). CDR3 residues: CASKTGTGVETQYF. Written as DNA, the CDR3 is TGTGCCAGCAAGACCGGGACAGGGGTTGAGACCCAGTACTTC.